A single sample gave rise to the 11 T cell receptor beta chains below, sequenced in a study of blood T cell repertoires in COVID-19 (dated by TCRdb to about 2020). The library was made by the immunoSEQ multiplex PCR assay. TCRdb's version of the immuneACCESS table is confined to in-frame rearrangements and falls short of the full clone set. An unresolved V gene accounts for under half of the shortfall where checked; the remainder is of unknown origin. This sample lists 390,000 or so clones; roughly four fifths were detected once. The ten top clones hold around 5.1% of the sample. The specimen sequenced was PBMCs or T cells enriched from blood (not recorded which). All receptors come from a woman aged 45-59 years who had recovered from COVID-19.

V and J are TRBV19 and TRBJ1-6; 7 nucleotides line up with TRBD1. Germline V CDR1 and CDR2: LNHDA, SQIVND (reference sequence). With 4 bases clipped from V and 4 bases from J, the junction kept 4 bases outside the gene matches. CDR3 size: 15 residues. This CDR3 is CASSTPGQYNSPLHF. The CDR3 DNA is TGTGCCAGTAGTACGCCGGGACAGTATAATTCACCCCTCCACTTT.

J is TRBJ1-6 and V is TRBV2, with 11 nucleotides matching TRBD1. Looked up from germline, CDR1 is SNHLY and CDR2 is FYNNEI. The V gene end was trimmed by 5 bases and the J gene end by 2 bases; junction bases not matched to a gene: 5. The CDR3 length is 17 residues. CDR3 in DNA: TGTGCCAGCAGTCCCGGGACAGGGGGACCCTATAATTCACCCCTCCACTTT. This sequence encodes CASSPGTGGPYNSPLHF.

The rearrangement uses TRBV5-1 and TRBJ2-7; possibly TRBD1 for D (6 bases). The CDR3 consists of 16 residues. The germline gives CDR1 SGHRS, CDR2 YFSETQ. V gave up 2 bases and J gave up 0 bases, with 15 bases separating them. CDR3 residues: CASSLPQGLNSYEQYF. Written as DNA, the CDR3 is TGCGCCAGCAGCTTACCACAGGGTCTTAACTCCTACGAGCAGTACTTC.

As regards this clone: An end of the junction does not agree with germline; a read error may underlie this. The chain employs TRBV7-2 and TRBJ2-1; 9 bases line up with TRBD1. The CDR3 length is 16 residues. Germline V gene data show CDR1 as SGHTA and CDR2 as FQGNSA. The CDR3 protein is CASSPGTGLGRPGLIF. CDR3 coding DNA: TGTGCCAGCAGCCCCGGGACAGGGCTTGGACGGCCCGGCTTGATCTTC.

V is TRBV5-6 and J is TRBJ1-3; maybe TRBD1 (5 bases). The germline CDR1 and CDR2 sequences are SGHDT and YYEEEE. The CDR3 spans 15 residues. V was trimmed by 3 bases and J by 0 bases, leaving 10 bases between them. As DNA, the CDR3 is TGTGCCAGCAGCTCCGACAGTAACTCTGGAAACACCATATATTTT. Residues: CASSSDSNSGNTIYF.

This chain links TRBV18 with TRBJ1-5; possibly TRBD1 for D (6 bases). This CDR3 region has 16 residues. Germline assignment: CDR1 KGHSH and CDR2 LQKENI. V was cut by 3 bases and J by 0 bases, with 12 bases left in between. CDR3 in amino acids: CASSPGGAISNQPQHF. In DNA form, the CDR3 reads TGTGCCAGCTCACCGGGGGGGGCGATTAGCAATCAGCCCCAGCATTTT.

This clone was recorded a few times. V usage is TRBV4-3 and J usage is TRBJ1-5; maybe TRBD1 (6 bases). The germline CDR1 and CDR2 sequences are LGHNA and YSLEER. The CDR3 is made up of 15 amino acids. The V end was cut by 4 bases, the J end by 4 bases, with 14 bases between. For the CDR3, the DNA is TGCGCCAGCAGCCTAGAGTACAGGGCAAATCAGCCCCAGCATTTT. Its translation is CASSLEYRANQPQHF.

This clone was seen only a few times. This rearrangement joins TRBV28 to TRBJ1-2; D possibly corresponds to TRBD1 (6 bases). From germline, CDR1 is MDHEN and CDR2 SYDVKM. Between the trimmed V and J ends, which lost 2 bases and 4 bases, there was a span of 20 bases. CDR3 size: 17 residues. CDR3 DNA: TGTGCCAGCAGTTTAGGGTTAGGGGGAAGTCGTAGCTATGGCTACACCTTC. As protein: CASSLGLGGSRSYGYTF.

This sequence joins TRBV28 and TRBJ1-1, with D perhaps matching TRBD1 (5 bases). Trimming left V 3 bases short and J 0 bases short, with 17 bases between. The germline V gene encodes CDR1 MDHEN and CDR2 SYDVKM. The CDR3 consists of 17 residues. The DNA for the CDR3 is TGTGCCAGCAGTTTGGTCGTGGGGGGGGTTGTGAACACTGAAGCTTTCTTT. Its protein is CASSLVVGGVVNTEAFF.

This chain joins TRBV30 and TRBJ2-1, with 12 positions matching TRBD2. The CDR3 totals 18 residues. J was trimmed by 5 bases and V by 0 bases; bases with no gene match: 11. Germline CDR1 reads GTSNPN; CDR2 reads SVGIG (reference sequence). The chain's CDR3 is CAWSVGLAGGKGDNEQFF. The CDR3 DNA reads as TGTGCCTGGAGTGTAGGGCTAGCGGGGGGGAAAGGTGACAATGAGCAGTTCTTC.

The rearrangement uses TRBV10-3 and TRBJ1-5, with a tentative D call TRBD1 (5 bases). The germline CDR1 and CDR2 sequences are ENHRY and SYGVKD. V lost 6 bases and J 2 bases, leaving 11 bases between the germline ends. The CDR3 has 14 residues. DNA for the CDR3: TGTGCCATCAGAGGGGATCAGGGCAATCAGCCCCAGCATTTT. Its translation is CAIRGDQGNQPQHF.